This TCR beta chain is drawn from a study of radiation and T cells in renal cell carcinoma. Study in general: Nephrectomy followed 15 Gy stereotactic body radiation by 4 weeks.

Details on this clone: The antigen remains unidentified. Other DNA sequences in this sample translate to the same CDR3.

Stated time point: blood 2 weeks post-SBRT. Specified treatment: 15 Gy SBRT to primary tumor, nephrectomy 4 weeks later. The patient's renal cell carcinoma had clear cell pathology. The table came from immunoSEQ multiplex PCR; TCRdb's copy has only in-frame clones and leaves some out. The sample consists of 120,000 or so clones, 81% of them appearing once. This CDR3 is built from 15 residues. V lost 4 bases to trimming and J lost 2 bases, with 15 bases between them. Germline V CDR1 and CDR2: SGHNT, YYREEE (reference sequence). Study-wide results and caveats: No pretreatment tumor biopsies were available for baseline clonotypes.

The specimen was blood, collected from a patient whose treatment included radiotherapy and nephrectomy. This rearrangement joins TRBV5-4 to TRBJ1-1; a possible D gene is TRBD1 (6 bases). The receptor was isolated from a man in his fifties with renal cell carcinoma. The CDR3 reads CASSVPGGKNTEAFF. Here the CDR3 DNA reads TGTGCCAGCAGCGTACCGGGGGGCAAAAACACTGAAGCTTTCTTT. Full variable domain (remainder filled in from reference TRBV5-4 and TRBJ1-1): ETGVTQSPTHLIKTRGQQVTLRCSSQSGHNTVSWYQQALGQGPQFIFQYYREEENGRGNFPPRFSGLQFPNYSSELNVNALELDDSALYLCASSVPGGKNTEAFFGQGTRLTVV.